The next 27 T cell receptor beta chains were all read from a single sample in a study of T cell clusters in autoimmune cytopenias. One tube held mixed TRB-A and TRB-B primer pools for touch-down PCR. TCRdb reprocessed the multiplex PCR reads and keeps a single row for each CDR3 protein, giving no DNA. The specimen's table records around 6,300 distinct CDR3 sequences. Each sample's input was around 270 ng genomic DNA, roughly 40,000 genome equivalents. These data were also reused for a study on T cell repertoires in aging, cancer and after chemotherapy.

Input material: peripheral blood. Every receptor here comes from a human donor in good health.

Considering frequency, this clonotype is medium-sized. The chain joins TRBV12-3 or TRBV12-4 to TRBJ2-5; absent DNA, TCRdb's TRBD2 call cannot be checked. The CDR3 runs to 14 residues. CDR3 amino acids: CASTPLADQETQYF.

The CDR3 here is CASNPGPYSNQPQHF. The rearrangement joins TRBV19 to TRBJ1-5. The germline CDR1 and CDR2 sequences are LNHDA and SQIVND (reference sequence). CDR3 length equals 15 residues.

This clonotype shows up as medium-sized (0.01 to 0.1%) by frequency. V usage is TRBV29-1 and J usage is TRBJ1-2; TCRdb's D call of TRBD1 is untestable without DNA. CDR1 is SQVTM, CDR2 ANQGSEA, per germline. The CDR3 runs 14 residues. The CDR3 spells CSVEGRGLAHGYTF.

The chain uses TRBV5-6 and TRBJ2-1; with no DNA, the TCRdb D assignment of TRBD1 cannot be verified. This CDR3 spans 15 amino acids. Germline-derived CDR1 and CDR2 are SGHDT and YYEEEE. The CDR3 region is CASSLLGQGRNEQFF.

This clonotype is identified as medium-sized from frequency. The chain links TRBV11-1 to TRBJ2-7; the D call from TCRdb, TRBD1, cannot be confirmed without DNA. The CDR3 contains 15 residues. Per the germline V gene, CDR1 is SGHAT and CDR2 is FQDESV (reference sequence). The CDR3 protein is CASSFTRGAPYEQYF.

This chain uses TRBV24-1 with TRBJ1-5; TCRdb's assignment of TRBD1 cannot be checked, as there is no DNA. Looked up from germline, CDR1 is KGHDR and CDR2 is SFDVKD. This CDR3 region has 15 residues. This CDR3 is CATSGDRDDNQPQHF.

According to its frequency, this clonotype is medium-sized (0.01 to 0.1%). The chain joins TRBV6-1 to TRBJ2-2; TCRdb selects TRBD1, and the lack of DNA leaves this call unchecked. The CDR3 loop spans 18 amino acids. The germline gives CDR1 MNHNS, CDR2 SASEGT. The CDR3 loop is CASSPGQGLGRGTGELFF.

V usage is TRBV6-5 and J usage is TRBJ2-7; no DNA is available, so the TRBD1 call from TCRdb remains unchecked. Germline V gene data show CDR1 as MNHEY and CDR2 as SVGAGI. The CDR3 extends over 13 amino acids. CDR3 region: CASSYEGGYEQYF.

CDR3 in amino acids: CASSEFAMTSTDTQYF. The chain employs TRBV6-1 and TRBJ2-3. CDR1 MNHNS and CDR2 SASEGT come from the germline V gene. CDR3 length: 16 residues.

This rearrangement joins TRBV19 to TRBJ2-7; there is no DNA to check the TCRdb D call of TRBD2. CDR1 is LNHDA and CDR2 is SQIVND in the germline V gene (reference sequence). The CDR3 sequence is 13 residues long. The CDR3 loop reads CASSWRVDYEQYF.

The chain links TRBV27 to TRBJ2-5; without DNA, the TCRdb call of TRBD2 cannot be checked. The CDR3 spans 11 residues. Germline V gene data show CDR1 as MNHEY and CDR2 as SMNVEV (reference sequence). The chain's CDR3 is CASTLGRTQYF.

The chain couples TRBV6-4 to TRBJ1-6. Germline lookup yields CDR1 MRHNA and CDR2 SNTAGT. This CDR3 is 15 amino acids long. CDR3 loop: CASSDRASYNSPLHF.

The V and J genes are TRBV19 and TRBJ1-5; TCRdb returns TRBD1, unconfirmable since there is no DNA. The CDR3 consists of 15 residues. Germline V gene data show CDR1 as LNHDA and CDR2 as SQIVND (reference sequence). The CDR3 spells CASSMVAGVDQPQHF.

Its frequency marks this clonotype as large (0.1 to 1%). The chain uses TRBV29-1 and TRBJ2-3; lacking DNA, the TRBD1 call made by TCRdb goes unchecked. The CDR3 loop spans 16 amino acids. The V gene's germline CDR1 is SQVTM and CDR2 ANQGSEA. The CDR3 spells CSVVEDTQISADTQYF.

The V and J genes are TRBV12-3 or TRBV12-4 and TRBJ2-3; TCRdb picks TRBD1, but there is no DNA to check that call. The CDR3 contains 15 residues. The CDR3 loop is CASSLDGGGTDTQYF.

The chain employs TRBV6-2 or TRBV6-3 and TRBJ2-1; TCRdb's D gene call, TRBD1, goes unchecked for lack of DNA. The length of the CDR3 is 16 residues. Looked up from germline, CDR1 is MNHEY and CDR2 is SVGEGT. The CDR3 loop is CASSYRTPGFRDEQFF.

The chain is built from TRBV29-1 and TRBJ1-2; TCRdb lists TRBD1, though no DNA is available to test this call. The CDR3 runs to 14 residues. Germline CDR1 is SQVTM and CDR2 is ANQGSEA. CDR3 residues: CSVEWTGVRYGYTF.

The chain has TRBV27 and TRBJ2-2; TCRdb picks TRBD1, but there is no DNA to check that call. Germline V lookup: CDR1 MNHEY, CDR2 SMNVEV (reference sequence). CDR3 size: 16 residues. The CDR3 region is CATHMGQVANTGELFF.

This chain joins TRBV20-1 and TRBJ2-1; TCRdb's assignment of TRBD2 cannot be checked, as there is no DNA. CDR1 is DFQATT and CDR2 is SNEGSKA in the germline V gene (reference sequence). This CDR3 contains 11 residues. Here the CDR3 reads CSARLVNEQFF.

The rearrangement links TRBV5-4 to TRBJ2-2; TCRdb picks TRBD1, but there is no DNA to check that call. CDR1 is SGHNT and CDR2 is YYREEE in the germline V gene (reference sequence). The CDR3 length is 15 residues. The CDR3 loop is CASSRGTANTGELFF.

The chain uses TRBV5-4 and TRBJ2-2; TCRdb designates TRBD1, a call that cannot be tested without DNA. Germline CDR1 and CDR2: SGHNT and YYREEE (reference sequence). This CDR3 region has 17 residues. The CDR3 is CASSPQGGGRFTGELFF.

Its frequency marks this clonotype as medium-sized. The rearrangement uses TRBV29-1 and TRBJ2-1; TCRdb's assignment of TRBD2 cannot be checked, as there is no DNA. The CDR3 is made up of 15 amino acids. Germline CDR1 is SQVTM and CDR2 is ANQGSEA. The CDR3 reads CSVALAGNSYNEQFF.

The chain couples TRBV15 to TRBJ1-5. Germline lookup yields CDR1 LNHNV and CDR2 YYDKDF (reference sequence). The CDR3 contains 15 residues. CDR3 loop: CATSRASAADQPQHF.

The chain has TRBV5-5 and TRBJ1-1. CDR1 is SGHKS, CDR2 YYEKEE, per germline (reference sequence). CDR3 length: 16 residues. The chain's CDR3 is CASSFYRGPSPTEAFF.

The chain recombines TRBV6-4 with TRBJ2-1; TCRdb's D gene call, TRBD1, goes unchecked for lack of DNA. The germline V gene has CDR1 MRHNA and CDR2 SNTAGT. This CDR3 is 16 amino acids long. CDR3 sequence: CASSPTVDITYNEQFF.

By frequency, this clonotype registers medium-sized. The chain joins TRBV6-1 to TRBJ2-3; TCRdb names TRBD1, which stays unverified in the absence of DNA. The CDR3 is made up of 13 amino acids. From germline, CDR1 is MNHNS and CDR2 SASEGT. CDR3 protein: CASSEWGADTQYF.

The chain links TRBV6-1 to TRBJ2-2; TCRdb selects TRBD1, and the lack of DNA leaves this call unchecked. CDR3 length: 15 residues. Germline CDR1 MNHNS, CDR2 SASEGT. CDR3 residues: CASRAGTANTGELFF.